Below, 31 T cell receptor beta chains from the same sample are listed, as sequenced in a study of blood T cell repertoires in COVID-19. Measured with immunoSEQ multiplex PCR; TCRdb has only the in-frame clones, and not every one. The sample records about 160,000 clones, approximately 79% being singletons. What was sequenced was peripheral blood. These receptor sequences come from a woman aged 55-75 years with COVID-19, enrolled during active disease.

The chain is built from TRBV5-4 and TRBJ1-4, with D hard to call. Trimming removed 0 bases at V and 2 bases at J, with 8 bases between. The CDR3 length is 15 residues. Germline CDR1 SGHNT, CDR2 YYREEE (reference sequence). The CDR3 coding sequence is TGTGCCAGCAGCTTGGCGGGGATCACTAATGAAAAACTGTTTTTT. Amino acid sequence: CASSLAGITNEKLFF. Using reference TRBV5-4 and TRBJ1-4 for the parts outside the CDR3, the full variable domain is ETGVTQSPTHLIKTRGQQVTLRCSSQSGHNTVSWYQQALGQGPQFIFQYYREEENGRGNFPPRFSGLQFPNYSSELNVNALELDDSALYLCASSLAGITNEKLFFGSGTQLSVL.

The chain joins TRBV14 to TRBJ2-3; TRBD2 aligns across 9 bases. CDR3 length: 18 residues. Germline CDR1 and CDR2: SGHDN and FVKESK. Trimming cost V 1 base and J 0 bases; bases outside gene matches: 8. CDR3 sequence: CASSQGWSSGASTDTQYF. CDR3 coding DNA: TGTGCCAGCAGCCAAGGCTGGTCTAGCGGGGCCAGCACAGATACGCAGTATTTT.

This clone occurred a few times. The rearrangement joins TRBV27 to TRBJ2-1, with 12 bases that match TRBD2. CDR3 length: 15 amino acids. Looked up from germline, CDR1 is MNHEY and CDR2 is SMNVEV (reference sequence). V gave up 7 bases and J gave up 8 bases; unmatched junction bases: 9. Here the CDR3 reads CASIGLAGQVHEQFF. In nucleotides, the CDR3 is TGTGCCAGCATCGGACTAGCGGGACAGGTTCATGAGCAGTTCTTC.

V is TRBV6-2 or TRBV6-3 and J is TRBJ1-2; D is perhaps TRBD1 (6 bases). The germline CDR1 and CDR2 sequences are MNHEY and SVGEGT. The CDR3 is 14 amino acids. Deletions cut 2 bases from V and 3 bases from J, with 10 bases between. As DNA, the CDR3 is TGTGCCAGCAGTTACCCAGGGGCACACTATGGCTACACCTTC. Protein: CASSYPGAHYGYTF.

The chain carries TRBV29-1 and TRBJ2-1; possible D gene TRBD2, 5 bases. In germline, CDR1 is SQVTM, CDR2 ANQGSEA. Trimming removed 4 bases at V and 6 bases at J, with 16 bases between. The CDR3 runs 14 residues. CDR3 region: CSVVGRGGFNEQFF. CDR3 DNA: TGCAGCGTTGTCGGACGGGGTGGCTTCAATGAGCAGTTCTTC.

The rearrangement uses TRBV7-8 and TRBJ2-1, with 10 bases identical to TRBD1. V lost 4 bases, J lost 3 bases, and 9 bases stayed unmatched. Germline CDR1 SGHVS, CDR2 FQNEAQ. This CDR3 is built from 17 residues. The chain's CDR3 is CASSSDRGIGYYNEQFF. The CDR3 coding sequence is TGTGCCAGCAGCTCGGACAGGGGGATAGGATACTACAATGAGCAGTTCTTC.

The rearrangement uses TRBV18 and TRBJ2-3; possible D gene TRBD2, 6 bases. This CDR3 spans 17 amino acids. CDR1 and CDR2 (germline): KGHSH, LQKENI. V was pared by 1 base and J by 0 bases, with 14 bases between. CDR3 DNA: TGTGCCAGCTCACCACTCGGAGGGCGCATAAGCACAGATACGCAGTATTTT. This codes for CASSPLGGRISTDTQYF.

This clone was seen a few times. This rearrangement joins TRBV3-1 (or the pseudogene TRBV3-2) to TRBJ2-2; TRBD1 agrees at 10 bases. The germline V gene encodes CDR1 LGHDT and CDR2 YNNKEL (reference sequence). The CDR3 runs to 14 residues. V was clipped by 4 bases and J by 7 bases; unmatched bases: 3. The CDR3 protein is CASSLGQGIGELFF. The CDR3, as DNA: TGTGCCAGCAGCCTGGGACAGGGGATCGGGGAGCTGTTTTTT.

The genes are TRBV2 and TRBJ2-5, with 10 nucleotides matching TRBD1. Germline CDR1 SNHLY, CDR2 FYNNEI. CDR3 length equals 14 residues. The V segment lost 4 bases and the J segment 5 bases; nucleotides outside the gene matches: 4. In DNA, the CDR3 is TGTGCCAGCAGTGGGGACAGGGGCAAGGAGACCCAGTACTTC. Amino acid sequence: CASSGDRGKETQYF.

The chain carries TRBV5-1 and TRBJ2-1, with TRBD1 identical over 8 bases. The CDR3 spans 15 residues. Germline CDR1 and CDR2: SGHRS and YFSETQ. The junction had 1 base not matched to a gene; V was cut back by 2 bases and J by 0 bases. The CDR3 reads CASSFGQGSYNEQFF. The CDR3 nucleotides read TGCGCCAGCAGCTTTGGACAGGGCTCCTACAATGAGCAGTTCTTC.

CDR3 loop: CASSQDSGGRSPFF. For the CDR3, the DNA is TGCGCCAGCAGCCAAGATTCTGGGGGCCGGAGTCCGTTTTTT. The chain couples TRBV4-1 to TRBJ1-4, with D perhaps TRBD1 (6 bases). The germline V gene encodes CDR1 MGHRA and CDR2 YSYEKL. Trimming stripped 0 bases from V and 16 bases from J, with 18 bases between. The CDR3 loop spans 14 amino acids.

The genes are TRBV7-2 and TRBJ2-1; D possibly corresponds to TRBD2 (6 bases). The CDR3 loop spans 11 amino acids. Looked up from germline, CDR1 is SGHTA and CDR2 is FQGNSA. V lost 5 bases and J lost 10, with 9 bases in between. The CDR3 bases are TGTGCCAGCAGCATCCGGGAGGAGCAGTTCTTC. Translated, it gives CASSIREEQFF.

The CDR3 reads CASSPGGGQETQYF. The CDR3 DNA is TGTGCCAGCAGCCCCGGCGGGGGCCAAGAGACCCAGTACTTC. The chain carries TRBV7-2 and TRBJ2-5, with 7 bases that match TRBD2. Per germline, CDR1 SGHTA and CDR2 FQGNSA. V trimming: 5 bases; J trimming: 1 base; junction bases outside the gene matches: 4. This CDR3 spans 14 amino acids. Together with reference TRBV7-2 and TRBJ2-5, the CDR3 gives the full variable domain: GAGVSQSPSNKVTEKGKDVELRCDPISGHTALYWYRQSLGQGLEFLIYFQGNSAPDKSGLPSDRFSAERTGGSVSTLTIQRTQQEDSAVYLCASSPGGGQETQYFGPGTRLLVL.

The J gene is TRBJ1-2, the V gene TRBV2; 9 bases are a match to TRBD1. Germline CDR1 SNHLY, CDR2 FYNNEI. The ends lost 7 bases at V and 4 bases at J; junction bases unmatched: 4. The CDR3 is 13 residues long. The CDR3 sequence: CASTRTGVYGYTF. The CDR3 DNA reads TGTGCCAGCACCCGGACAGGGGTCTATGGCTACACCTTC.

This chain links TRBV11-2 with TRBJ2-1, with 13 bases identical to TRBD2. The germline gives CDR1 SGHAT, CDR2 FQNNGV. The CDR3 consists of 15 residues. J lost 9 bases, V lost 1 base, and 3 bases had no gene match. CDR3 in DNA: TGTGCCAGCAGCTTAGGACTAGCGGGAGGAAGTGAGCAGTTCTTC. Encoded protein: CASSLGLAGGSEQFF.

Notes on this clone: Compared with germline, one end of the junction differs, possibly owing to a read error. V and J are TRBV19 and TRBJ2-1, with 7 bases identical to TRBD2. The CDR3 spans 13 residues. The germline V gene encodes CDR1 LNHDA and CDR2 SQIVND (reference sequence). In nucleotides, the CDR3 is TGTGCCAGTAGTATAGGGGGGGGAAATGGGCAGTTCTTC. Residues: CASSIGGGNGQFF.

The CDR3 DNA follows: TGTGCCAGCAGCTTAACGGAACGGGGGGGCCTCGATGAGCAGTTCTTC. Protein sequence: CASSLTERGGLDEQFF. The rearrangement joins TRBV7-3 to TRBJ2-1, with TRBD2 identical over 8 bases. CDR1 and CDR2 (germline): SGHTA, FQGTGA. V trimming: 0 bases; J trimming: 8 bases; junction bases outside the gene matches: 9. The CDR3 runs 16 residues.

As DNA, the CDR3 is TGTGCCAGCTCACCAGCTAACTTGGGACTAGCGGGAACGGTTGAGCAGTTCTTC. It is translated as CASSPANLGLAGTVEQFF. V usage is TRBV18 and J usage is TRBJ2-1; the match to TRBD2 covers 13 bases. The V gene end was trimmed by 2 bases and the J gene end by 9 bases; junction bases not matched to a gene: 13. The CDR3 loop spans 18 amino acids. Germline CDR1 reads KGHSH; CDR2 reads LQKENI.

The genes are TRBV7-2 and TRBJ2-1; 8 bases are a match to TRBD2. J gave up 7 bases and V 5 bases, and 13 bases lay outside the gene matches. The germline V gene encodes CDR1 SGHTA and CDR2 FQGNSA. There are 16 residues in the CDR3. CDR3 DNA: TGTGCCAGCAGCCGGGCGGGGGGCCTCCCAAAAAATGAGCAGTTCTTC. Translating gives CASSRAGGLPKNEQFF.

The CDR3 spells CASSEGLEGGTGELFF. CDR3 DNA sequence: TGTGCCAGCAGTGAGGGACTAGAGGGGGGCACCGGGGAGCTGTTTTTT. This chain uses TRBV6-1 with TRBJ2-2; TRBD2 aligns across 8 bases. The junction had 7 bases not matched to a gene; V was cut back by 3 bases and J by 4 bases. This CDR3 contains 16 residues. CDR1 is MNHNS, CDR2 SASEGT, per germline.

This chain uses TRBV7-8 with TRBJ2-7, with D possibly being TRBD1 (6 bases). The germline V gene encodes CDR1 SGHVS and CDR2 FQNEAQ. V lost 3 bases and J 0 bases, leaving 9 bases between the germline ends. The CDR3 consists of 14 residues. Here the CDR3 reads CASSFRDTSYEQYV. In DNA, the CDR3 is TGTGCCAGCAGCTTCAGGGACACCTCCTACGAGCAGTACGTC.

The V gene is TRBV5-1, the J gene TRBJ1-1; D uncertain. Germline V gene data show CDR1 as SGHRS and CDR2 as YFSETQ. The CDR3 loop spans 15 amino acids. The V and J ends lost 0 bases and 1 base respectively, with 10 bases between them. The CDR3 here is CASSLDLAGNTEAFF. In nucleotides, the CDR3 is TGCGCCAGCAGCTTGGATCTGGCAGGGAACACTGAAGCTTTCTTT.

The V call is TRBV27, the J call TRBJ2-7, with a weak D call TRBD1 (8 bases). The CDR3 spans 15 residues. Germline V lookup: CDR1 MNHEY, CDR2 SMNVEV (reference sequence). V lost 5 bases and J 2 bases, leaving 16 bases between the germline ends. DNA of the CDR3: TGTGCCAGCAGTCCCCGGACAGGGAGGGCCTACGAGCAGTACTTC. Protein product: CASSPRTGRAYEQYF.

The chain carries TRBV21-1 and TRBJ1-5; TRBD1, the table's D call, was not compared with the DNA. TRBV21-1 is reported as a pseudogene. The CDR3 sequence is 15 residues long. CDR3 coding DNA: TGTGCCAGCAGCAGCCTAGACAGGAGCAATCAGCCCCAGCATTTT. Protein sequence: CASSSLDRSNQPQHF.

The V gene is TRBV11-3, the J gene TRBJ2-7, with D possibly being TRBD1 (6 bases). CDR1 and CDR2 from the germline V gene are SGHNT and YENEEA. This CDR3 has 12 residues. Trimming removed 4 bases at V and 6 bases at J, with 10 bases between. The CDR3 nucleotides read TGTGCCAGCAGCTCACAGGGAACCGAGCAGTACTTC. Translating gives CASSSQGTEQYF.

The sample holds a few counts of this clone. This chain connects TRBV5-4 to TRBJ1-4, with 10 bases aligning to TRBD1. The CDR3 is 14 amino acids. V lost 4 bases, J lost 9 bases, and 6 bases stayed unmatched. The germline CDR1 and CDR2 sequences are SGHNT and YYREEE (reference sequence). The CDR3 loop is CASSVGTGEKKLFF. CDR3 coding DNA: TGTGCCAGCAGCGTCGGGACAGGGGAGAAAAAACTGTTTTTT.

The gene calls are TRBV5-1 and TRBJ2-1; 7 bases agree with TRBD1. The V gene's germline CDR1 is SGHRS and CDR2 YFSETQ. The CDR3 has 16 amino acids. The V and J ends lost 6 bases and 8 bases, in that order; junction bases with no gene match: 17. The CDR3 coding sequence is TGCGCCAGCAACCGACAGGGTAAGATTTGGATGGATGAGCAGTTCTTC. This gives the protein CASNRQGKIWMDEQFF.

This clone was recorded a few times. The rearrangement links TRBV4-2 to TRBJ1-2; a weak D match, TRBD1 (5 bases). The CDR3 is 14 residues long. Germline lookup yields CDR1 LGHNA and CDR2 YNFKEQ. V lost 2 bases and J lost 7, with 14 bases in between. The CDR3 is CASSQPDLGGGYTF. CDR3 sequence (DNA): TGTGCCAGCAGCCAACCCGACCTCGGGGGTGGCTACACCTTC.

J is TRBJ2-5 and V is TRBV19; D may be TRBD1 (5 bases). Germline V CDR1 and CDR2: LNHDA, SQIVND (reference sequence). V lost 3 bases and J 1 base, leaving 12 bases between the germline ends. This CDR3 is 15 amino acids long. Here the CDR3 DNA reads TGTGCCAGTAGTATTTGGTCAGGGCTCCAAGAGACCCAGTACTTC. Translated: CASSIWSGLQETQYF.

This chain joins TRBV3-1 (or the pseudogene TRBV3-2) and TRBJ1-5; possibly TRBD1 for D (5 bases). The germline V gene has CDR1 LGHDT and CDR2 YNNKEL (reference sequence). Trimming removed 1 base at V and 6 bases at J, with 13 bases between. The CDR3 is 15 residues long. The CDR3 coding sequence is TGTGCCAGCAGCCAAGGACACACGGGGGGTCAGCCCCAGCATTTT. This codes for CASSQGHTGGQPQHF.

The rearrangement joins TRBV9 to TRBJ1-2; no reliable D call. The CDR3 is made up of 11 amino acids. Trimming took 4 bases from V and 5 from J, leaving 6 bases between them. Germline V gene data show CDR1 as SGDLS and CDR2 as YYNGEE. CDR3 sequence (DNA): TGTGCCAGCAGCCGGTTATATGGCTACACCTTC. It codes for CASSRLYGYTF.